The T cell receptor beta chain described here comes from a study of T cells in Graves' hyperthyroidism and ophthalmopathy (dated by TCRdb to about 2019). Background for the entire study: Peripheral blood was sampled at the time of initial diagnosis, prior to any treatment. To identify distinguishing TCR V-J signatures, a discovery cohort of around 98 patients was used, comprising 43 with Graves' ophthalmopathy and some 60 with stable Graves' hyperthyroidism. Prospective prediction of ophthalmopathy was tested in an independent validation cohort consisting of some 18 hyperthyroidism patients and 15 to 17 patients who later progressed to ophthalmopathy. The roughly 91 discovery patients were randomly split 7:3 into training and test sets. In addition, the study compared T-cell repertoires in thyroid tissue and in blood from roughly 6 Graves' hyperthyroidism patients. Once sampling was done, hyperthyroidism patients were given methimazole at a starting dose of 30 mg daily, whereas ophthalmopathy patients were given high-dose intravenous methylprednisolone. According to the paper, TCR Vbeta CDR3 sequencing was carried out on 135 peripheral blood samples, which came from about 45 ophthalmopathy, 75 or so hyperthyroidism and about 17 progressor patients.

Stable Graves' hyperthyroidism was defined as no progression to ophthalmopathy during 18 months of follow-up. Hyperthyroidism patients were newly diagnosed, had a disease duration of under 2 months, and were aged 18 to 65 years. Exclusion was applied to patients with uncontrolled infections, other autoimmune diseases, pregnancy or lactation. Clinical symptoms, serum thyroxine and TRAb, thyroid ultrasound, and orbital computed tomography formed the basis for the diagnoses. Ficoll-Paque density gradient centrifugation was used to isolate PBMCs from approximately 10 ml of fresh peripheral blood. Trizol reagent was used to extract total RNA, and RNA quality was then checked on an Agilent 2100 Bioanalyzer. Ten or more counts support this clonotype. The antigen it binds to is not known. No base quality values were provided; no much bigger clone lies one nucleotide off. The TCR beta CDR3 regions were amplified from the RNA transcripts. The TCR CDR3 was subjected to a first round of RT-PCR using the HTBI primer set and the Qiagen OneStep RT-PCR kit. Libraries were constructed in a second round of multiplex PCR, after which size selection and purification were carried out. The libraries were sequenced on an Illumina HiSeq2000 using paired-end 100 bp reads. The published analysis was carried out like this. SOAPnuke was used to process the raw data, with reads discarded if the reads contained adapters or uncalled bases, had a mean Phred below 15, or lacked an exact constant-primer or identifier match. COPE v1.2.5 was used to merge high-quality paired reads, and clonotypes were defined as unique nucleotide sequences. MiTCR v1.1 was used to align clonotypes to the IMGT TRBV, TRBD and TRBJ reference segments. Analysis was restricted to V-J combinations with a frequency above 0.0001, which covered approximately 99% of repertoires. A TCS score was defined as the ratio between F50 (clonal expansion) and ExV (chaos), using BLOSUM62-based TCRdist between CDR3 peptides within each V-J. Welch's t-statistics and random forest reduced 514 V-J features to 13, which were used in a naive Bayes classifier (R e1071). TCRdb reprocessed the public reads (quality trimming at Q25 with fastp, clone calling with MiXCR) and kept in-frame beta chains. A single entry per CDR3 protein holds the most common genes and DNA from its merged rows. TCRdb's processing, not the study's, gives the V and J calls here. This sample gives roughly 510,000 distinct CDR3 sequences in total; around 21% of them show up just once. More than 25% of the sample belongs to the ten largest clones.

General conclusions and limits of the study: No statistical method was used to set the sample size in advance, and investigators knew the group allocation. In validation, progression to ophthalmopathy was predicted by the model with nearly 71% sensitivity and 72% to 85% specificity, a median of about 6.8 months before onset. In cross-validation, a model built on a 13 V-J signature told ophthalmopathy apart from stable hyperthyroidism with roughly 87% sensitivity and 81% to 82% specificity, and in testing the same model reached 80%/75%. Blood samples also contained most of the expanded thyroid clonotypes (frequency above 0.001), which suggests that blood repertoires may reflect thyroid immune responses.

The sample taken for sequencing was blood. This TCR was sampled from a man aged 18 to 30 with Graves' hyperthyroidism.

The sequenced DNA: TGTGCCAGCAGTACCACAGGGGACAAGTGGCAGCCCCAGCATTTT. The encoded protein is CASSTTGDKWQPQHF. The chain employs TRBV28 and TRBJ1-5; 7 middle bases align to TRBD1. V lost 5 bases and J lost 7 bases, and the count of bases not matched to a germline gene is 11. The CDR3, cysteine through phenylalanine, is 15 amino acids long. Of all the DNA, just the CDR3 is kept, 45 bases in frame from base 1. Via the germline V gene, CDR1 is MDHEN and CDR2 SYDVKM.